The sample holds a few counts of the clone carrying this T cell receptor beta chain. Profiled with immunoSEQ multiplex PCR; TCRdb holds only in-frame clones, not every one. The top ten hold approximately 4% of the sample, which has 260,000 or so clones, about four fifths seen once. This specimen comes from a study of blood T cell repertoires in COVID-19. Study-level information: From the United States, Italy and Spain came samples of acute and convalescent COVID-19.

Adults between about 18 and 95 years of age took part from 24 US areas. Membership in each cohort depended on participant-reported clinical history. Within the 2 weeks before study entry, each person in the exposed group met a COVID-19 case. CDR1 SGDLS and CDR2 YYNGEE come from the germline V gene. V lost 2 bases, J lost 9 bases, and 8 bases stayed unmatched. The CDR3 runs 15 residues. The receptor was derived from a woman in her thirties or forties who had been exposed to COVID-19. The chain is built from TRBV9 and TRBJ2-1; 10 bases fit TRBD1. The sequencing sample was made of PBMCs or T cells enriched from blood (not recorded which). The CDR3 reads CASSVQDRGLGEQFF. In nucleotides, the CDR3 is TGTGCCAGCAGCGTCCAAGACAGGGGGCTCGGTGAGCAGTTCTTC. The whole variable domain, filled in from reference TRBV9 and TRBJ2-1, reads DSGVTQTPKHLITATGQRVTLRCSPRSGDLSVYWYQQSLDQGLQFLIQYYNGEERAKGNILERFSAQQFPDLHSELNLSSLELGDSALYFCASSVQDRGLGEQFFGPGTRLTVL.